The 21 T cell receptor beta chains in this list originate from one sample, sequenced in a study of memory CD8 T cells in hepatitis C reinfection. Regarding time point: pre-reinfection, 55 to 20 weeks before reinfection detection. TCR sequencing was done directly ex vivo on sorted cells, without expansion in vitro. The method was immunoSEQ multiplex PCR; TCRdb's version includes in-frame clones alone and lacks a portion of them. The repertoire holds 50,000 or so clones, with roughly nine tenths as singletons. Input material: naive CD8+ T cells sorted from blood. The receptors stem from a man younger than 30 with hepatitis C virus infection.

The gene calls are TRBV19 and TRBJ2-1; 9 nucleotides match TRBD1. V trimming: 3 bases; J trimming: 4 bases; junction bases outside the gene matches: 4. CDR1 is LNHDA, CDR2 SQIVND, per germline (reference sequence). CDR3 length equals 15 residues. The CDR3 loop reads CASSIKGQGYNEQFF. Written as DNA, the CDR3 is TGTGCCAGTAGTATCAAGGGACAGGGATACAATGAGCAGTTCTTC.

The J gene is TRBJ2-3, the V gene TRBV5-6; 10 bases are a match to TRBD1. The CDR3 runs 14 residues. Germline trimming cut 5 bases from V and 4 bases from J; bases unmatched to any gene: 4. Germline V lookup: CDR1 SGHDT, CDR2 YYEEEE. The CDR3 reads CASRGQGSPDTQYF. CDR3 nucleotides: TGTGCCAGCAGGGGACAGGGGTCTCCAGATACGCAGTATTTT.

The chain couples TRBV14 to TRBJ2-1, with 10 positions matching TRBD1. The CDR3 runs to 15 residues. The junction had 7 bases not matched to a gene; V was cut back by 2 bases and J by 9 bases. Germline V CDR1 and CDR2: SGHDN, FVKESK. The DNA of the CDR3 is TGTGCCAGCAGCCAACCGGGACAGGGGAATATTGAGCAGTTCTTC. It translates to CASSQPGQGNIEQFF.

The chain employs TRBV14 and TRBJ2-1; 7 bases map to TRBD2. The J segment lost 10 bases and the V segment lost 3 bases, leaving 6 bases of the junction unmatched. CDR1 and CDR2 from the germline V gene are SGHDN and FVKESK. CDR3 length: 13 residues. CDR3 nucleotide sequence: TGTGCCAGCAGCCACATGCTAGCGGAAGAGCAGTTCTTC. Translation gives CASSHMLAEEQFF.

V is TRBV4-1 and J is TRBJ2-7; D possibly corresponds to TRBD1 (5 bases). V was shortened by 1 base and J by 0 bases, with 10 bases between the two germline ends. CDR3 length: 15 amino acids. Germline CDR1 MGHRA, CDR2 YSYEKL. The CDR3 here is CASSQGVGVSYEQYV. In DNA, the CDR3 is TGCGCCAGCAGCCAAGGGGTAGGGGTCTCCTACGAGCAGTACGTC.

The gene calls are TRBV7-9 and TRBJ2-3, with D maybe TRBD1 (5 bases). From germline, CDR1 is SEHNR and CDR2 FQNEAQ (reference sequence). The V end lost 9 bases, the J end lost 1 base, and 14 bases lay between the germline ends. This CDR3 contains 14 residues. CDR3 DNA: TGTGCCAGTCTCAGGGCTATTGGCACAGATACGCAGTATTTT. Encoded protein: CASLRAIGTDTQYF.

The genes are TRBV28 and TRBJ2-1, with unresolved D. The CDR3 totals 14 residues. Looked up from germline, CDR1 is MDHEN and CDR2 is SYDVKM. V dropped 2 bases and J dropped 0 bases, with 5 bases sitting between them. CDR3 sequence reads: CASSLRSSYNEQFF. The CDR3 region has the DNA TGTGCCAGCAGTTTACGGAGCTCCTACAATGAGCAGTTCTTC.

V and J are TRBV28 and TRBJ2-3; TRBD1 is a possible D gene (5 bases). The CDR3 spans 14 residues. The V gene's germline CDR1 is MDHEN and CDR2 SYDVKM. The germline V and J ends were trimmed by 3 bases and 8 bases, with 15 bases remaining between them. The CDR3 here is CASSFRQGRVTQYF. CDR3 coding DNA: TGTGCCAGCAGTTTCCGGCAGGGAAGGGTTACGCAGTATTTT.

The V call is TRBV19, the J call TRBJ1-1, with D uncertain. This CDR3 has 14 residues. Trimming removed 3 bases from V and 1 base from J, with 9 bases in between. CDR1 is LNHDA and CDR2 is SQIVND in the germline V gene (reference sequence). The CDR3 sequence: CASSISAGNTEAFF. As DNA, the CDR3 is TGTGCCAGTAGTATTTCAGCAGGGAACACTGAAGCTTTCTTT.

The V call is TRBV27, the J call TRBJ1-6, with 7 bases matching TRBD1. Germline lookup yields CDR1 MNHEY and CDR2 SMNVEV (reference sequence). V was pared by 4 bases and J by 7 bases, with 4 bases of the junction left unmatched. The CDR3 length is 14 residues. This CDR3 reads CASSWGTANSPLHF. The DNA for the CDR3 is TGTGCCAGCAGTTGGGGGACAGCGAATTCACCCCTCCACTTT.

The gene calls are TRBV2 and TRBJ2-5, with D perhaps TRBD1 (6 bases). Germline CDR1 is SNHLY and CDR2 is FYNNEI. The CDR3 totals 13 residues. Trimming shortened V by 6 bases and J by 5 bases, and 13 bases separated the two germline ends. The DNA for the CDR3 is TGTGCCAGCAGGGGACCGAGGGGGGAGACCCAGTACTTC. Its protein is CASRGPRGETQYF. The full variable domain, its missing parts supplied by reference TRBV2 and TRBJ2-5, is EPEVTQTPSHQVTQMGQEVILRCVPISNHLYFYWYRQILGQKVEFLVSFYNNEISEKSEIFDDQFSVERPDGSNFTLKIRSTKLEDSAMYFCASRGPRGETQYFGPGTRLLVL.

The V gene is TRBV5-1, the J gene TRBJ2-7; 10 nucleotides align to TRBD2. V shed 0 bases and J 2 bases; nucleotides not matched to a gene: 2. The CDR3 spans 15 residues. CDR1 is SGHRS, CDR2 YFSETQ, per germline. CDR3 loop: CASSLESGRAYEQYF. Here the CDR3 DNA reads TGCGCCAGCAGCTTGGAAAGCGGGAGGGCCTACGAGCAGTACTTC.

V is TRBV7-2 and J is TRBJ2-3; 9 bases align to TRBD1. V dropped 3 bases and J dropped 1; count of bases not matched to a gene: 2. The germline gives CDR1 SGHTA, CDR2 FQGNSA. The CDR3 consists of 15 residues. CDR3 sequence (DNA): TGTGCCAGCAGCTTGGGACAGGGCGGCACAGATACGCAGTATTTT. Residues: CASSLGQGGTDTQYF.

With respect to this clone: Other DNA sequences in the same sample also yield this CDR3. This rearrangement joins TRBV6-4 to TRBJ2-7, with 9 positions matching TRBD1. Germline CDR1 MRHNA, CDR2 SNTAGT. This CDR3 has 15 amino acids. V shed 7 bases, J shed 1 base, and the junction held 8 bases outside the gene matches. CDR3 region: CASTSGTGLSYEQYV. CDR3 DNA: TGTGCCAGCACCTCCGGGACAGGGCTTTCCTACGAGCAGTACGTC.

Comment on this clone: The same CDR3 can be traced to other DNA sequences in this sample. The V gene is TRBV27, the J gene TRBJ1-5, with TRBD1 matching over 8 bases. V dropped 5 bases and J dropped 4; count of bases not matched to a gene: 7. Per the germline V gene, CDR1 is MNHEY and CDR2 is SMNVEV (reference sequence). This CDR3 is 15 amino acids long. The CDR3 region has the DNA TGTGCCAGCAGTCCCGGGACAGGAGGGAATCAGCCCCAGCATTTT. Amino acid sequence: CASSPGTGGNQPQHF.

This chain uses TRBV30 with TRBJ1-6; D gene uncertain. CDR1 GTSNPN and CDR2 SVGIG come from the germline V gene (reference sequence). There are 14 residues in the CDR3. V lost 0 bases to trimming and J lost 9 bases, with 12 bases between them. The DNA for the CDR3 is TGTGCCTGGAGTGTCCCCGGGTTTGGTTCACCCCTCCACTTT. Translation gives CAWSVPGFGSPLHF.

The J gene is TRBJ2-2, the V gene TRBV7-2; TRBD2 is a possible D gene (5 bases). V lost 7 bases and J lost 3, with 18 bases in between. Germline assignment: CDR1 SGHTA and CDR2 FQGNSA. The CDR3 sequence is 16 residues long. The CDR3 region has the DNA TGTGCCAGCATTAGGAGCGGATCTAGCTACACCGGGGAGCTGTTTTTT. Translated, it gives CASIRSGSSYTGELFF.

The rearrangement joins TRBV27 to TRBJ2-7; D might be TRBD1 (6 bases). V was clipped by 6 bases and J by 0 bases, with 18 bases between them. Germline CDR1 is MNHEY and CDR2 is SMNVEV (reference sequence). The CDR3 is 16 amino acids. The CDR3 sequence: CASSPSRGLFSYEQYF. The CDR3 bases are TGTGCCAGCAGCCCCTCCAGGGGTCTCTTCTCCTACGAGCAGTACTTC.

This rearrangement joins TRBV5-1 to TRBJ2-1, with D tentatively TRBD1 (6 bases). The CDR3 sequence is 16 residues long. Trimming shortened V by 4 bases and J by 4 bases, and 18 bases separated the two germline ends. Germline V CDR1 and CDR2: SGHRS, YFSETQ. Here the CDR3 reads CASSPRTARLYNEQFF. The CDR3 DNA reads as TGCGCCAGCAGCCCCCGGACAGCCAGACTTTACAATGAGCAGTTCTTC.

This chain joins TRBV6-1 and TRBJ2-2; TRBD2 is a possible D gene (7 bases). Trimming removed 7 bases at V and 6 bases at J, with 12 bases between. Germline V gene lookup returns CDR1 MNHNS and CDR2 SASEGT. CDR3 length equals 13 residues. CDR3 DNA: TGTGCCAGCACCCTAGGGGGGGCCGGGGAGCTGTTTTTT. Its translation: CASTLGGAGELFF.

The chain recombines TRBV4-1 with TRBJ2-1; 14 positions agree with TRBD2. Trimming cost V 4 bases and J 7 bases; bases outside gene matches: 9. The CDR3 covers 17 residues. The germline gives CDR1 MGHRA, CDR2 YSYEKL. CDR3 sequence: CASSRKPGLAGENEQFF. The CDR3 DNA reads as TGCGCCAGCAGCCGCAAACCGGGACTAGCGGGGGAGAATGAGCAGTTCTTC.